The clone carrying this T cell receptor beta chain was detected a few times. The target antigen is unknown. This entry belongs to a study of T cell responses to AZD1222 COVID-19 vaccine. The ends were cut back, 6 bases at V and 0 bases at J, with 14 bases in the middle. Germline V gene data show CDR1 as KGHSH and CDR2 as LQKENI. The CDR3 has 15 amino acids. Study-wide results and caveats: White British donors predominated, females outnumbered males, and clonal diversity was possibly underestimated. Spike-specific TCR breadth and depth went up after people got two AZD1222 doses. Repertoire samples came only from after the peak T cell response.

TCRdb's copy holds only in-frame clones and misses some; the assay was immunoSEQ multiplex PCR. Counted here are fewer than 200,000 clones, just over 90% occurring once; the ten biggest clones make up about 4.6%. The source was peripheral blood, collected on day 0 of MenACWY control vaccination. This chain joins TRBV18 and TRBJ1-1, with no clear D. The receptor comes from an adult in good health. CDR3 sequence (DNA): TGTGCCAGCTCCGTGACCGGGAGGATGAACACTGAAGCTTTCTTT. The encoded protein is CASSVTGRMNTEAFF. Based on the CDR3 plus reference TRBV18 and TRBJ1-1, the full variable domain is NAGVMQNPRHLVRRRGQEARLRCSPMKGHSHVYWYRQLPEEGLKFMVYLQKENIIDESGMPKERFSAEFPKEGPSILRIQQVVRGDSAAYFCASSVTGRMNTEAFFGQGTRLTVV.